This T cell receptor (beta chain) emerged from a study of blood T cell repertoires in COVID-19. Losses at the gene ends were 4 bases for V and 4 bases for J; bases not matched to a gene: 5. Germline V gene lookup returns CDR1 KGHSH and CDR2 LQKENI. CDR3 length: 15 residues. This clone has only a few counts. Authors' processing steps: Using reference gene primer amplification, nucleated cell counts were estimated. Clones were read by immunoSEQ multiplex PCR, and TCRdb kept only the in-frame ones, dropping some. V, J and clone size are taken as reported in that table, and D and trimming were inferred from the DNA itself. In the table there are some 270,000 clones, approximately 85% of which are singletons.

The TCR comes from a human donor with COVID-19, enrolled during active disease. The donor label of this sample is uncertain. Sequencing used peripheral blood. V usage is TRBV18 and J usage is TRBJ2-7; 12 bases line up with TRBD2. Written as DNA, the CDR3 is TGTGCCAGCTCACAAACTAGCGGGAGGAGGTACGAGCAGTACTTC. The encoded protein is CASSQTSGRRYEQYF. Combining the CDR3 with reference TRBV18 and TRBJ2-7 gives the whole variable domain NAGVMQNPRHLVRRRGQEARLRCSPMKGHSHVYWYRQLPEEGLKFMVYLQKENIIDESGMPKERFSAEFPKEGPSILRIQQVVRGDSAAYFCASSQTSGRRYEQYFGPGTRLTVT.